This TCR beta chain came from a study of cytomegalovirus exposure and HLA in healthy donors. Findings of the study overall: TCR beta chains numbering approximately 150 were designated cytomegalovirus-associated. For most TCR beta V segments, an earlier analysis put the productive rate at about 87% or about 30% of the time. In a later analysis, most CMV-associated TCR beta chains appeared HLA-restricted.

The PCR was carried out with 60 Vbeta primers and 13 Jbeta primers. Sequencing was performed with immunoSEQ multiplex PCR; in TCRdb, only in-frame clones are kept and a portion is missing. Of under 250,000 clones detected, roughly 80% appear once; the ten largest clones hold 2.5% to 3%. The V gene lost 5 bases and the J gene lost 2 bases, with 18 bases spanning the gap. The CDR3 loop spans 16 amino acids. Germline V CDR1 and CDR2: SGHAT, FQNNGV. In nominal health when sampled, donors likely had unrecorded immune exposures nonetheless. As regards this clone: Antigen specificity is unknown.

Sequenced input: PBMCs. This receptor was taken from a woman between 40 and 55 years old in good health and CMV-seronegative. The rearrangement joins TRBV11-2 to TRBJ1-1; D is possibly TRBD1 (6 bases). CDR3 in DNA: TGTGCCAGCAGCCCGAGGGCAGGGGAAGAAAACACTGAAGCTTTCTTT. This sequence encodes CASSPRAGEENTEAFF.